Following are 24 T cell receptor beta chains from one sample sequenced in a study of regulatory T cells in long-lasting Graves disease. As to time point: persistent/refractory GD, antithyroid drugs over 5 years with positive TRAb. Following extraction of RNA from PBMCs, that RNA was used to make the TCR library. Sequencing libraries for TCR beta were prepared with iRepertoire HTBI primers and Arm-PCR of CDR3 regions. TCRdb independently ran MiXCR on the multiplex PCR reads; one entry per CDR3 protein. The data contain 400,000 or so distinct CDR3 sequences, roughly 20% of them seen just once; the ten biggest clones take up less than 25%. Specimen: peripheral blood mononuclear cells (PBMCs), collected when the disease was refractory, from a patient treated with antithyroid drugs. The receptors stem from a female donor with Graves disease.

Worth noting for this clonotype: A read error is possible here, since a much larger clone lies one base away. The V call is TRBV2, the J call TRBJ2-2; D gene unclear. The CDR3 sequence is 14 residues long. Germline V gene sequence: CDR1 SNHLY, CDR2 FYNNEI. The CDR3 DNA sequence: TGTGCCAGCAGTGAAGTACCTGACACCGAGGAGCTGTTTTTT. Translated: CASSEVPDTEELFF.

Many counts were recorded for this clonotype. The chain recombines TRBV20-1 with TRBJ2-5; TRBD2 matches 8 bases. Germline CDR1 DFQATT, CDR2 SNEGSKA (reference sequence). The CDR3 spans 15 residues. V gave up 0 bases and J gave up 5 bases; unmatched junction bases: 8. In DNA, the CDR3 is TGCAGTGCTAGAGATATGCGAGCGGGGGCGGAGACCCAGTACTTC. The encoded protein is CSARDMRAGAETQYF.

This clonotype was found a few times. CDR3 bases: TGTGCCAGCAGCCAATTTCGGGACCCCTCCTACGAGCAGTACTTC. Its protein is CASSQFRDPSYEQYF. The rearrangement links TRBV3-1 to TRBJ2-7; D might be TRBD1 or TRBD2, each matching 5 bases. V was clipped by 2 bases and J by 0 bases, with 11 bases between them. The CDR3 contains 15 residues. Per the germline V gene, CDR1 is LGHDT and CDR2 is YNNKEL (reference sequence).

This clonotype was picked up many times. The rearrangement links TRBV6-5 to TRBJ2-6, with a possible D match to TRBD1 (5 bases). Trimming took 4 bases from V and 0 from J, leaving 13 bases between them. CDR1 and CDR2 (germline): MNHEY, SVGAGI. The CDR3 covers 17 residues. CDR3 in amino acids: CASSSDKALSGANVLTF. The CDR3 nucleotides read TGTGCCAGCAGTTCGGACAAAGCCCTCTCTGGGGCCAACGTCCTGACTTTC.

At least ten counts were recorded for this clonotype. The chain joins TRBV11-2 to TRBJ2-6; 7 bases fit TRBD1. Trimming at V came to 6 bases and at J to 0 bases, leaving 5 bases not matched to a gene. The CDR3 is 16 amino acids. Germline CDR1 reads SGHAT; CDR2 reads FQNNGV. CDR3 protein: CASRPGQLSGANVLTF. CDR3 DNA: TGTGCCAGCAGACCGGGACAGCTCTCTGGGGCCAACGTCCTGACTTTC.

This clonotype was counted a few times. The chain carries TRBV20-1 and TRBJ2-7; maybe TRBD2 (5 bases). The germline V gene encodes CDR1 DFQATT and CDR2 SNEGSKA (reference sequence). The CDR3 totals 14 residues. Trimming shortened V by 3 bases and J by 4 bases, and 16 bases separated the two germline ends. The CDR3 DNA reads TGCAGTGCTAGTTCCGGACTCTCTCGGTACGAGCAGTACTTC. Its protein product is CSASSGLSRYEQYF.

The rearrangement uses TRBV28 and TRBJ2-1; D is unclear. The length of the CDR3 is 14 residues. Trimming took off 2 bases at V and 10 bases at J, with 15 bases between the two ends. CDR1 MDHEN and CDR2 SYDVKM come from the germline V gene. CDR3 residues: CASSLGLIPPEQFF. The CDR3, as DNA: TGTGCCAGCAGTTTAGGATTGATCCCCCCGGAGCAGTTCTTC. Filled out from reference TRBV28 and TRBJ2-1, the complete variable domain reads DVKVTQSSRYLVKRTGEKVFLECVQDMDHENMFWYRQDPGLGLRLIYFSYDVKMKEKGDIPEGYSVSREKKERFSLILESASTNQTSMYLCASSLGLIPPEQFFGPGTRLTVL.

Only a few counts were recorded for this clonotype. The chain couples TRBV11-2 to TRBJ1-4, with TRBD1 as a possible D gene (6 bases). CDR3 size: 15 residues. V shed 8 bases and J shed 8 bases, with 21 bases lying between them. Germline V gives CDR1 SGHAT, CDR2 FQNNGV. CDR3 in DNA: TGTGCCAGCCGGGCCGCATACAGGGTGGCGGAAAAACTGTTTTTT. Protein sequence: CASRAAYRVAEKLFF.

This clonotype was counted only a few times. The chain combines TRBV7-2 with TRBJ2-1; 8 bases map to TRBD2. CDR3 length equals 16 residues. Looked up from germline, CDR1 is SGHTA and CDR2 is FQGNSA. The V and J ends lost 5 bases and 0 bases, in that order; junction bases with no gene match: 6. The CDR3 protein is CASSLIAGNSYNEQFF. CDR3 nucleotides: TGTGCCAGCAGCCTGATAGCGGGGAACTCCTACAATGAGCAGTTCTTC.

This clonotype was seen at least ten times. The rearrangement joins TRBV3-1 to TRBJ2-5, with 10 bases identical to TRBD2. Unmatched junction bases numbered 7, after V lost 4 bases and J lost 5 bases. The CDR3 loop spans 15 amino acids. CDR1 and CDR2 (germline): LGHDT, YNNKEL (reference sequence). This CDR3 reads CASSPSASGSETQYF. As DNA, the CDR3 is TGTGCCAGCAGCCCCTCCGCTAGCGGGAGTGAGACCCAGTACTTC.

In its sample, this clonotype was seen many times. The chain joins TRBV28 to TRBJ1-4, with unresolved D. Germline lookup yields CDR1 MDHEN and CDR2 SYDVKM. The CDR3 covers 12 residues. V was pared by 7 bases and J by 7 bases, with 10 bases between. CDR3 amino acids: CASKPVGEKLFF. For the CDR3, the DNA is TGTGCCAGCAAGCCGGTGGGTGAAAAACTGTTTTTT.

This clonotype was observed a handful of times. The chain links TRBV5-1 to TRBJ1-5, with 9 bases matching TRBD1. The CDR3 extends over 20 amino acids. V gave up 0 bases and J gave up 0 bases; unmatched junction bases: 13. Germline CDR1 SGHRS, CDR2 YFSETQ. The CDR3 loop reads CASSLASGGTGRYSNQPQHF. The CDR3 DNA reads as TGCGCCAGCAGCTTGGCCAGCGGGGGGACAGGGCGATATAGCAATCAGCCCCAGCATTTT. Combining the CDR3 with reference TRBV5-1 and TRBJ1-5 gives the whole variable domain KAGVTQTPRYLIKTRGQQVTLSCSPISGHRSVSWYQQTPGQGLQFLFEYFSETQRNKGNFPGRFSGRQFSNSRSEMNVSTLELGDSALYLCASSLASGGTGRYSNQPQHFGDGTRLSIL.

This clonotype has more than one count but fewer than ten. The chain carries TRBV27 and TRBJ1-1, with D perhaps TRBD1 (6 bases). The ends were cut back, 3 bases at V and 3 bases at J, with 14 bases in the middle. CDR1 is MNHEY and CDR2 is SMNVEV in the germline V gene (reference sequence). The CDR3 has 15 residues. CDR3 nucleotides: TGTGCCAGCAGTTTTAGGGGTAAGGGGGACACTGAAGCTTTCTTT. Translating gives CASSFRGKGDTEAFF.

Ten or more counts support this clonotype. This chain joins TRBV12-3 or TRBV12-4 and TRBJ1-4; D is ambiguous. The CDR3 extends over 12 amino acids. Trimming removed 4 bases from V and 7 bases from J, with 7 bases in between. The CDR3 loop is CASSWYSEKLFF. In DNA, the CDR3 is TGTGCCAGCAGTTGGTACAGTGAAAAACTGTTTTTT.

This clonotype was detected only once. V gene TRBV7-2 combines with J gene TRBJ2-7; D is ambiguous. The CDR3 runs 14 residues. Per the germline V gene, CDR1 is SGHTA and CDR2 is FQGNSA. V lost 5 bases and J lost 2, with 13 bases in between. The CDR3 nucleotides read TGTGCCAGCAGCCTTCGACCAGACGCCTACGAGCAGTACTTC. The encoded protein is CASSLRPDAYEQYF.

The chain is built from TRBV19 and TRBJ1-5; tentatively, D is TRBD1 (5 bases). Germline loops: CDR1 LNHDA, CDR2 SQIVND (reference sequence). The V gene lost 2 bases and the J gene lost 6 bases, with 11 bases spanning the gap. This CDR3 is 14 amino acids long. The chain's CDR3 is CASSIQGASQPQHF. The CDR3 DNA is TGTGCCAGTAGTATACAGGGAGCTAGTCAGCCCCAGCATTTT.

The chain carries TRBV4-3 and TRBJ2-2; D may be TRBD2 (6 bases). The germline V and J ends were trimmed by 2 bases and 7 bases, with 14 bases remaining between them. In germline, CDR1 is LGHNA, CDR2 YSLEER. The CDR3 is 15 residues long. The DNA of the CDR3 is TGCGCCAGCAGCCAACGTCCGGGAGTGGGCGGGGAGCTGTTTTTT. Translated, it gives CASSQRPGVGGELFF.

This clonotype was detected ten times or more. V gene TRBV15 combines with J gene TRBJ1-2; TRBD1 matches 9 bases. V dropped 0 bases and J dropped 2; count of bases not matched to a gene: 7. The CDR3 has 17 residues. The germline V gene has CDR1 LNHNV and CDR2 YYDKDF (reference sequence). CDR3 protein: CATSRDGTGIGNYGYTF. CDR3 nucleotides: TGTGCCACCAGCAGAGATGGGACAGGGATCGGGAACTATGGCTACACCTTC.

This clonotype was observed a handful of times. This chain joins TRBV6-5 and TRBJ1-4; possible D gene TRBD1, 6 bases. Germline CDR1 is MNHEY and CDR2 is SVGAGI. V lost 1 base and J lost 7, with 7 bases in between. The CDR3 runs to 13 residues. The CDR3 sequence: CASSYLQGEKLFF. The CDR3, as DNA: TGTGCCAGCAGTTACTTACAGGGTGAAAAACTGTTTTTT.

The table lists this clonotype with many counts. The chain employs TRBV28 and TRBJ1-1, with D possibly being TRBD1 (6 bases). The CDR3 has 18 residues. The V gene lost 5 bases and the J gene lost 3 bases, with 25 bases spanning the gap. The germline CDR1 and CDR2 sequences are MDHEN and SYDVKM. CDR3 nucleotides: TGTGCCAGCAGTCTGACCAGTTTTACAGGGCGCGTACACACTGAAGCTTTCTTT. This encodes CASSLTSFTGRVHTEAFF.

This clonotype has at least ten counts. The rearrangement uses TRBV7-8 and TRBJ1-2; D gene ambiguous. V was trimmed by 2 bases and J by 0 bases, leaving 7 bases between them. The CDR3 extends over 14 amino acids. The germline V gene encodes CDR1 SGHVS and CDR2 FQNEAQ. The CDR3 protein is CASSLTQTNYGYTF. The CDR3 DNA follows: TGTGCCAGCAGCTTAACACAGACTAACTATGGCTACACCTTC.

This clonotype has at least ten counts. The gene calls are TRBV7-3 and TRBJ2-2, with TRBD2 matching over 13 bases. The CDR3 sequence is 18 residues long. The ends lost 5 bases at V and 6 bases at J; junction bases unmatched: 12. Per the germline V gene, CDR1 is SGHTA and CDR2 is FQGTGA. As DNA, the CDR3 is TGTGCCAGCAGCCGAACGGGACTAGCGGGACTAACGGCCGGGGAGCTGTTTTTT. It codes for CASSRTGLAGLTAGELFF.

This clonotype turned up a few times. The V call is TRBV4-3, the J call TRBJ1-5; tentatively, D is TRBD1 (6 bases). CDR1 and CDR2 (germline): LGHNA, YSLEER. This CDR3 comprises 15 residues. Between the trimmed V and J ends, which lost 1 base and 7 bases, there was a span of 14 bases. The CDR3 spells CASSQVWSGTQPQHF. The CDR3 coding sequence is TGCGCCAGCAGCCAAGTTTGGTCAGGGACACAGCCCCAGCATTTT.

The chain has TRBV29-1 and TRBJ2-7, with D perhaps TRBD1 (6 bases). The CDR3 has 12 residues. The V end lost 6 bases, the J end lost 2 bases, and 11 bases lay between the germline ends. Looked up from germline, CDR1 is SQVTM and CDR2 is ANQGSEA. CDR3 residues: CSVGTPAYEQYF. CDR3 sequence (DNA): TGCAGCGTAGGGACACCCGCCTACGAGCAGTACTTC.